The 30 T cell receptor beta chains reported below all come from one sample, sequenced in a study of Graves' ophthalmopathy and Graves' hyperthyroidism. Transcripts of RNA were the source for amplifying TCR beta CDR3 regions. First-round RT-PCR used HTBI primers; second-round multiplex PCR followed. A single record per CDR3 protein comes from TCRdb applying MiXCR to the multiplex PCR reads. The profile shows 350,000 to 400,000 distinct CDR3 sequences, approximately 20% of them singletons. The specimen was peripheral blood. The receptor source for this set is a woman aged 18-30 years with Graves' ophthalmopathy.

This clonotype was picked up many times. V gene TRBV27 combines with J gene TRBJ1-2, with 7 bases that match TRBD1. Unmatched junction bases numbered 3, after V lost 8 bases and J lost 3 bases. The CDR3 length is 12 residues. CDR1 and CDR2 from the germline V gene are MNHEY and SMNVEV (reference sequence). This chain's CDR3 is CASARGYYGYTF. CDR3 bases: TGTGCCAGCGCCAGGGGGTACTATGGCTACACCTTC.

This clonotype has more than one count but fewer than ten. The chain has TRBV24-1 and TRBJ2-2; D might be TRBD1 (5 bases). V was cut by 1 base and J by 1 base, with 9 bases left in between. In germline, CDR1 is KGHDR, CDR2 SFDVKD. The CDR3 length is 16 residues. CDR3: CATSDFPGQNTGELFF. The CDR3 nucleotides read TGTGCCACCAGTGATTTCCCAGGACAGAACACCGGGGAGCTGTTTTTT.

This clonotype was found many times. This chain links TRBV4-1 with TRBJ2-5, with D possibly matching TRBD1 (7 bases). The V gene's germline CDR1 is MGHRA and CDR2 YSYEKL. The CDR3 is 14 amino acids. V was trimmed by 1 base and J by 6 bases, leaving 12 bases between them. CDR3 DNA sequence: TGCGCCAGCAGCCAAGTCGCAGGGGGGAAGACCCAGTACTTC. This gives the protein CASSQVAGGKTQYF.

This clonotype was recorded many times. The CDR3 loop reads CASSQELAPYQETQYF. DNA for the CDR3: TGTGCCAGCAGCCAAGAACTAGCGCCGTACCAAGAGACCCAGTACTTC. The rearrangement joins TRBV3-1 to TRBJ2-5, with 7 bases fitting TRBD2. V shed 0 bases and J 0 bases; nucleotides not matched to a gene: 4. This CDR3 is 16 amino acids long. Germline-derived CDR1 and CDR2 are LGHDT and YNNKEL (reference sequence).

In its sample, this clonotype was seen many times. The chain is built from TRBV7-2 and TRBJ2-7; no firm D call. The germline V and J ends were trimmed by 1 base and 3 bases, with 13 bases remaining between them. Germline V lookup: CDR1 SGHTA, CDR2 FQGNSA. The CDR3 loop spans 15 amino acids. The CDR3 spells CASSLVQVGFYEQYF. The CDR3 DNA reads TGTGCCAGCAGCTTAGTGCAGGTGGGCTTCTACGAGCAGTACTTC.

The sample holds many counts of this clonotype. The chain couples TRBV7-9 to TRBJ2-7; TRBD1 matches at 7 bases. Trimming at V came to 6 bases and at J to 6 bases, leaving 8 bases not matched to a gene. Germline values: CDR1 SEHNR, CDR2 FQNEAQ (reference sequence). The CDR3 length is 13 residues. In nucleotides, the CDR3 is TGTGCCAGCAGTAGCCGACAGGGTGGCGAGCAGTACTTC. This codes for CASSSRQGGEQYF.

This clonotype was found many times. The chain joins TRBV6-2 or TRBV6-3 to TRBJ2-6; D remains unclear. Germline V gene data show CDR1 as MNHEY and CDR2 as SVGEGT. V lost 11 bases and J lost 0, with 17 bases in between. The CDR3 extends over 16 amino acids. CDR3 nucleotides: TGTGCCGCATCCCACCCGGGTTTCTCTGGGGCCAACGTCCTGACTTTC. It translates to CAASHPGFSGANVLTF.

This clonotype has a count of ten or more. This chain uses TRBV4-3 with TRBJ2-7; D gene uncertain. V was pared by 3 bases and J by 1 base, with 10 bases between. The CDR3 contains 14 residues. Germline CDR1 and CDR2: LGHNA and YSLEER. The CDR3 loop is CASSQDTSSYEQYF. In nucleotides, the CDR3 is TGCGCCAGCAGCCAGGATACAAGTTCCTACGAGCAGTACTTC.

This clonotype was observed a few times. The chain joins TRBV3-1 to TRBJ1-1, with 10 positions matching TRBD1. The V gene end was trimmed by 3 bases and the J gene end by 10 bases; junction bases not matched to a gene: 5. Germline CDR1 is LGHDT and CDR2 is YNNKEL (reference sequence). The CDR3 runs 13 residues. The CDR3, as DNA: TGTGCCAGCAGCCACCTAGGACAGGGGGGAGCTTTCTTT. Translating it yields CASSHLGQGGAFF.

The genes are TRBV28 and TRBJ2-4; tentatively, D is TRBD2 (6 bases). With 7 bases removed from V and 4 bases from J, the gap between germline ends came to 11 bases. The CDR3 sequence is 13 residues long. In germline, CDR1 is MDHEN, CDR2 SYDVKM. CDR3 nucleotides: TGTGCCAGCATAGATGGGGGGAAAAACATTCAGTACTTC. Translation gives CASIDGGKNIQYF.

V usage is TRBV7-8 and J usage is TRBJ2-5; D is perhaps TRBD1 (5 bases). The CDR3 sequence is 14 residues long. CDR1 and CDR2 from the germline V gene are SGHVS and FQNEAQ. V was cut by 6 bases and J by 1 base, with 12 bases left in between. The CDR3 loop reads CASRTRGVQETQYF. For the CDR3, the DNA is TGTGCCAGCAGAACAAGGGGCGTCCAAGAGACCCAGTACTTC.

The sample holds a few counts of this clonotype. This sequence joins TRBV6-5 and TRBJ1-2; D not certain. The CDR3 extends over 17 amino acids. The germline V and J ends were trimmed by 3 bases and 0 bases, with 17 bases remaining between them. Germline V CDR1 and CDR2: MNHEY, SVGAGI. In DNA, the CDR3 is TGTGCCAGCAGTTATTCGGCCACGGCGAATTCTAACTATGGCTACACCTTC. This gives the protein CASSYSATANSNYGYTF.

This clonotype came up a few times. The CDR3 DNA follows: TGTGCCAGCTCAGACAACAGAAACAATGAGCAGTTCTTC. Protein product: CASSDNRNNEQFF. This chain joins TRBV18 and TRBJ2-1; no clear D. Trimming pared 5 bases from V and 5 bases from J, leaving 10 bases between. This CDR3 contains 13 residues. From germline, CDR1 is KGHSH and CDR2 LQKENI.

J is TRBJ2-7 and V is TRBV2, with D perhaps TRBD1 (6 bases). Trimming removed 2 bases from V and 1 base from J, with 9 bases in between. Germline-derived CDR1 and CDR2 are SNHLY and FYNNEI. The CDR3 loop spans 14 amino acids. As DNA, the CDR3 is TGTGCCAGCAGTGAAAGGACAGCGTCCTACGAGCAGTACTTC. Translating gives CASSERTASYEQYF.

Notes on this clonotype: A clone one base away is much larger, so this may be a read error. V and J are TRBV6-2 or TRBV6-3 and TRBJ2-5; D possibly uses TRBD1 or TRBD2 (5 bases each). Germline-derived CDR1 and CDR2 are MNHEY and SVGEGT. The CDR3 sequence is 14 residues long. Trimming took off 4 bases at V and 1 base at J, with 10 bases between the two ends. CDR3 DNA: TGTGCCAGCAGTTCCTCGGGGCCCCAAGAGACCCAGTACTTC. It specifies CASSSSGPQETQYF.

This clonotype was seen ten or more times. This chain connects TRBV5-1 to TRBJ2-3; 8 bases match TRBD2. This CDR3 region has 18 residues. The germline V gene encodes CDR1 SGHRS and CDR2 YFSETQ. V was clipped by 2 bases and J by 2 bases; unmatched bases: 13. CDR3 sequence: CASSFQLRGGGSTDTQYF. CDR3 DNA sequence: TGCGCCAGCAGCTTCCAACTAAGGGGCGGGGGGTCCACAGATACGCAGTATTTT.

This clonotype was detected many times. The chain carries TRBV10-1 and TRBJ2-7, with D maybe TRBD1 (6 bases). Germline CDR1 WNHNN, CDR2 SYGVQD (reference sequence). CDR3 length: 15 amino acids. Trimming cost V 0 bases and J 6 bases, with 15 bases left between them. CDR3 in amino acids: CASSESSGHLREQYF. In DNA form, the CDR3 reads TGCGCCAGCAGTGAGTCCTCGGGACATCTCCGCGAGCAGTACTTC.

Ten or more counts support this clonotype. The chain recombines TRBV2 with TRBJ1-4, with 8 bases aligning to TRBD1. J gave up 5 bases and V 3 bases, and 8 bases lay outside the gene matches. The CDR3 sequence is 16 residues long. Germline CDR1 SNHLY, CDR2 FYNNEI. Here the CDR3 reads CASSELDRGYNEKLFF. The CDR3 nucleotides read TGTGCCAGCAGTGAGCTCGACAGGGGATACAATGAAAAACTGTTTTTT. Using reference TRBV2 and TRBJ1-4 for the parts outside the CDR3, the full variable domain is EPEVTQTPSHQVTQMGQEVILRCVPISNHLYFYWYRQILGQKVEFLVSFYNNEISEKSEIFDDQFSVERPDGSNFTLKIRSTKLEDSAMYFCASSELDRGYNEKLFFGSGTQLSVL.

This clonotype was observed at least ten times. The rearrangement uses TRBV7-2 and TRBJ2-7; a weak D match, TRBD2 (5 bases). The CDR3 covers 15 residues. Per germline, CDR1 SGHTA and CDR2 FQGNSA. V shed 5 bases and J shed 6 bases, with 20 bases lying between them. CDR3 amino acids: CASSPGVSVSSEQYF. CDR3 nucleotide sequence: TGTGCCAGCAGCCCCGGTGTTAGCGTGTCATCCGAGCAGTACTTC.

This clonotype was counted many times. A much larger clone lies a single base off, so this may be a read error. This likely comes from a read error, as the CDR3 has no conserved phenylalanine or tryptophan at its end. This chain uses TRBV29-1 with TRBJ1-1, with TRBD1 matching over 7 bases. This CDR3 has 13 amino acids. V shed 4 bases and J 10 bases; nucleotides not matched to a gene: 12. CDR1 is SQVTM and CDR2 is ANQGSEA in the germline V gene. The CDR3 loop reads CSVAHTGDRGAFS. As DNA, the CDR3 is TGCAGCGTTGCTCATACAGGGGATAGGGGAGCTTTCTCT.

This clonotype was seen ten or more times. The gene calls are TRBV12-3 or TRBV12-4 and TRBJ1-5; TRBD1 matches 10 bases. V trimming: 4 bases; J trimming: 4 bases; junction bases outside the gene matches: 4. The CDR3 is 15 residues long. The CDR3 here is CASSWSGQGNQPQHF. For the CDR3, the DNA is TGTGCCAGCAGTTGGTCGGGACAGGGGAATCAGCCCCAGCATTTT.

This clonotype showed up many times. This rearrangement joins TRBV24-1 to TRBJ1-5, with D possibly being TRBD1 (5 bases). The ends were cut back, 2 bases at V and 5 bases at J, with 27 bases in the middle. Germline-derived CDR1 and CDR2 are KGHDR and SFDVKD. The CDR3 has 20 residues. The CDR3 DNA is TGTGCCACCAGTGATTCTGGGACGAAAAGGGTTTTACAAGTTTATCAGCCCCAGCATTTT. This translates into CATSDSGTKRVLQVYQPQHF.

This sequence joins TRBV15 and TRBJ2-1; D gene ambiguous. Trimming shortened V by 1 base and J by 6 bases, and 7 bases separated the two germline ends. The CDR3 totals 13 residues. In germline, CDR1 is LNHNV, CDR2 YYDKDF (reference sequence). The CDR3 DNA reads TGTGCCACCAGCAGAGGAACGGCCAATGAGCAGTTCTTC. This gives the protein CATSRGTANEQFF.

This clonotype was recorded at least ten times. The chain joins TRBV6-1 to TRBJ1-2; the match to TRBD1 covers 8 bases. The V gene's germline CDR1 is MNHNS and CDR2 SASEGT. The CDR3 loop spans 16 amino acids. V was pared by 6 bases and J by 2 bases, with 11 bases of the junction left unmatched. The CDR3 here is CASRPPRDRGNYGYTF. The CDR3 DNA is TGTGCCAGCAGGCCTCCCCGCGACAGGGGAAACTATGGCTACACCTTC.

The CDR3 DNA reads as TGTGCCAGCACCGAGGTTCAGGGGGGGGCTGGCTACACCTTC. Translated: CASTEVQGGAGYTF. The rearrangement links TRBV11-3 to TRBJ1-2, with 7 bases that match TRBD1. Trimming took 7 bases from V and 7 from J; bases not matched to a gene: 12. Germline V gives CDR1 SGHNT, CDR2 YENEEA. The CDR3 has 14 amino acids.

This clonotype came up many times. V gene TRBV7-2 combines with J gene TRBJ1-1, with D perhaps TRBD1 (5 bases). The V and J ends lost 0 bases and 12 bases respectively, with 11 bases between them. Germline lookup yields CDR1 SGHTA and CDR2 FQGNSA. This CDR3 has 12 residues. In DNA form, the CDR3 reads TGTGCCAGCAGCTTAGCGGAGGGGAGTCCTTTCTTT. Amino acid sequence: CASSLAEGSPFF.

V is TRBV4-3 and J is TRBJ1-1; D might be TRBD1 (6 bases). CDR3 length: 16 amino acids. The V end lost 4 bases, the J end lost 1 base, and 16 bases lay between the germline ends. The germline CDR1 and CDR2 sequences are LGHNA and YSLEER. CDR3 nucleotides: TGCGCCAGCAGCCGCCAGGGGCAGGGACCGAACACTGAAGCTTTCTTT. It encodes CASSRQGQGPNTEAFF.

This clonotype was picked up many times. The chain is built from TRBV7-9 and TRBJ1-3, with D maybe TRBD1 (5 bases). V shed 7 bases and J shed 0 bases, with 13 bases lying between them. The germline CDR1 and CDR2 sequences are SEHNR and FQNEAQ (reference sequence). The CDR3 loop spans 15 amino acids. CDR3 nucleotide sequence: TGTGCCAGCAAACCAGCGGACAACTCTGGAAACACCATATATTTT. It translates to CASKPADNSGNTIYF.

The sample holds many counts of this clonotype. The rearrangement joins TRBV20-1 to TRBJ1-1; D unresolved. The CDR3 covers 13 residues. Germline CDR1 is DFQATT and CDR2 is SNEGSKA (reference sequence). V shed 4 bases and J shed 0 bases, with 9 bases lying between them. CDR3 region: CSAMAVVNTEAFF. The DNA for the CDR3 is TGCAGTGCTATGGCCGTAGTGAACACTGAAGCTTTCTTT.

Ten or more counts support this clonotype. V is TRBV18 and J is TRBJ2-5; a possible D gene is TRBD1 (6 bases). V was clipped by 3 bases and J by 4 bases, with 12 bases between them. The CDR3 consists of 14 residues. Germline V gene lookup returns CDR1 KGHSH and CDR2 LQKENI. CDR3 nucleotide sequence: TGTGCCAGCTCACCGTACAGGGTAGGAGAGACCCAGTACTTC. It yields the protein CASSPYRVGETQYF.